The rows below give T cell receptor beta chains drawn from one sample of a study of shared clonotypes between healthy human individuals. Method: immunoSEQ multiplex PCR; TCRdb's copy keeps in-frame clones and lacks some. The sample has 950,000 to 1,200,000 clones, 70% to 80% seen once. The sequencing sample was made of memory CD4+ T cells from PBMCs. These receptors all come from a man aged 18 to 30 in good health. Some clones in this sample may be carry-over from other donors' samples. The CDR3 runs from the conserved cysteine through the conserved F or W. Fields, in order: D gene, V gene, clone size, J gene, CDR3 DNA, CDR3 protein. The D gene is left open where the match is weak. Clone size is stated in some rows and not others, as once, few, many or a class when expanded.

D gene: -; V gene: TRBV6-6; clone size: -; J gene: TRBJ2-7; CDR3 DNA: TGTGCCAGCAGTTACTCGGGGAGAGGGGCCTACGAGCAGTACTTC; CDR3 protein: CASSYSGRGAYEQYF
D gene: TRBD1; V gene: TRBV9; clone size: -; J gene: TRBJ1-5; CDR3 DNA: TGTGCCAGCAGCGGACAGGGGCTCGGTCAGCCCCAGCATTTT; CDR3 protein: CASSGQGLGQPQHF
D gene: TRBD2; V gene: TRBV15; clone size: -; J gene: TRBJ2-7; CDR3 DNA: TGTGCCACCAGCCAACCCGCGGGGGGCGACAAGCAGTACTTC; CDR3 protein: CATSQPAGGDKQYF
D gene: -; V gene: TRBV27; clone size: -; J gene: TRBJ2-7; CDR3 DNA: TGTGCCAGCAGAAAAGGGGCCGCTCCAGGGGCTTACGAGCAGTACTTC; CDR3 protein: CASRKGAAPGAYEQYF
D gene: -; V gene: TRBV19; clone size: -; J gene: TRBJ1-2; CDR3 DNA: TGTGCCAGTAGTATAAGGCCAGAACGTCGGGGCTACACCTTC; CDR3 protein: CASSIRPERRGYTF
D gene: -; V gene: TRBV5-6; clone size: few; J gene: TRBJ2-7; CDR3 DNA: TGTGCCAGCAGTCGTACCTACGAGCAGTACTTC; CDR3 protein: CASSRTYEQYF
D gene: TRBD2; V gene: TRBV6-5; clone size: -; J gene: TRBJ2-7; CDR3 DNA: TGTGCCAGCAGTTACTCTAGCGGGGCCAGGGAGCAGTACTTC; CDR3 protein: CASSYSSGAREQYF
D gene: TRBD1; V gene: TRBV6-1; clone size: -; J gene: TRBJ1-5; CDR3 DNA: TGTGCCACCCACAGGGGGTATAGCAATCAGCCCCAGCATTTT; CDR3 protein: CATHRGYSNQPQHF
D gene: TRBD1; V gene: TRBV28; clone size: -; J gene: TRBJ1-2; CDR3 DNA: TGTGCCAGCAGAGAAGGACAGGGGGAAAGCTATGGCTACACCTTC; CDR3 protein: CASREGQGESYGYTF
D gene: -; V gene: TRBV18; clone size: -; J gene: TRBJ2-1; CDR3 DNA: TGTGCCAGCTCACCAGGAGGAGCCAATGAGCAGTTCTTC; CDR3 protein: CASSPGGANEQFF
D gene: TRBD2; V gene: TRBV27; clone size: -; J gene: TRBJ2-7; CDR3 DNA: TGTGCCAGCAGTCTCCATAGGGCTAGCGGCACCTACGAGCAGTACTTC; CDR3 protein: CASSLHRASGTYEQYF
D gene: -; V gene: TRBV10-2; clone size: -; J gene: TRBJ2-5; CDR3 DNA: TGCGCCAGCAAAGGGGGGCAAGAGACCCAGTACTTC; CDR3 protein: CASKGGQETQYF
D gene: -; V gene: TRBV30; clone size: -; J gene: TRBJ2-6; CDR3 DNA: TGTGCCTGGACAGGCTTTCCATTATCTGGGGCCAACGTCCTGACTTTC; CDR3 protein: CAWTGFPLSGANVLTF